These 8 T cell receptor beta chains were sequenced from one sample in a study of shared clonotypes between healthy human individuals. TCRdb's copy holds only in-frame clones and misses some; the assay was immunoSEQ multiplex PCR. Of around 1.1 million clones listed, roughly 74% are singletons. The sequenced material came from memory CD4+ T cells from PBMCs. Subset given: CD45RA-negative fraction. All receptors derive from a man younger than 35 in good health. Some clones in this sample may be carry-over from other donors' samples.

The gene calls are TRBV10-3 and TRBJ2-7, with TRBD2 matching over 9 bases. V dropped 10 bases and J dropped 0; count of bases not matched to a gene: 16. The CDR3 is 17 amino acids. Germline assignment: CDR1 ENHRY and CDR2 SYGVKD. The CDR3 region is CATSGTSPGRASYEQYF. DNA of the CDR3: TGTGCCACCTCCGGGACTAGCCCCGGCCGGGCCTCCTACGAGCAGTACTTC.

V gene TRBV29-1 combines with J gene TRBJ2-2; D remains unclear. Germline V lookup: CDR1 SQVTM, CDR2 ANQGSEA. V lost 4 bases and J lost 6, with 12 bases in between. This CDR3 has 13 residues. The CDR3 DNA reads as TGCAGCGTTGTCAGACTCAATTCCGGGGAGCTGTTTTTT. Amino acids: CSVVRLNSGELFF.

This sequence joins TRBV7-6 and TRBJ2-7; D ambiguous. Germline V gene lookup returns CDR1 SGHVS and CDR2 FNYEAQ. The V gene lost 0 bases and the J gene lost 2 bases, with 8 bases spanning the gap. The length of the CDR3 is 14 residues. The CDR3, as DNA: TGTGCCAGCAGCTTAGCAGCACAGACCTACGAGCAGTACTTC. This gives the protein CASSLAAQTYEQYF.

This CDR3 reads CASSPIAGGPRDTQYF. The CDR3 region has the DNA TGTGCCAGCAGTCCAATAGCGGGAGGACCTCGGGATACGCAGTATTTT. The V gene is TRBV11-2, the J gene TRBJ2-3, with 10 bases identical to TRBD2. Per germline, CDR1 SGHAT and CDR2 FQNNGV. J gave up 6 bases and V 6 bases, and 12 bases lay outside the gene matches. CDR3 length equals 16 residues. Using reference TRBV11-2 and TRBJ2-3 for the parts outside the CDR3, the full variable domain is EAGVAQSPRYKIIEKRQSVAFWCNPISGHATLYWYQQILGQGPKLLIQFQNNGVVDDSQLPKDRFSAERLKGVDSTLKIQPAKLEDSAVYLCASSPIAGGPRDTQYFGPGTRLTVL.

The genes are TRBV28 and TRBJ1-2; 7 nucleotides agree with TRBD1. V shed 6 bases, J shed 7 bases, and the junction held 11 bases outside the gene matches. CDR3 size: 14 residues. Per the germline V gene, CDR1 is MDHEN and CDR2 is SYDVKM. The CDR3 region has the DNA TGTGCCAGCAGCCAACCGGACAGGCGAGGTGGCTACACCTTC. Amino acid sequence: CASSQPDRRGGYTF.

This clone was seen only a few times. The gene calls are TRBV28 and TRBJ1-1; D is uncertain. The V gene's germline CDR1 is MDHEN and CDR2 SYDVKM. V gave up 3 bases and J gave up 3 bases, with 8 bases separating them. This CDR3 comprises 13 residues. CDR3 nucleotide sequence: TGTGCCAGCAGTTTGGAAACAGACACTGAAGCTTTCTTT. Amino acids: CASSLETDTEAFF. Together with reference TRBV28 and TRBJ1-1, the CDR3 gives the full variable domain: DVKVTQSSRYLVKRTGEKVFLECVQDMDHENMFWYRQDPGLGLRLIYFSYDVKMKEKGDIPEGYSVSREKKERFSLILESASTNQTSMYLCASSLETDTEAFFGQGTRLTVV.

The CDR3 bases are TGTGCCAGCAGTGGTGAGGAGGGGATCTACGAGCAGTACTTC. This codes for CASSGEEGIYEQYF. V usage is TRBV6-1 and J usage is TRBJ2-7, with D possibly being TRBD2 (6 bases). This CDR3 has 14 amino acids. Trimming removed 4 bases from V and 3 bases from J, with 13 bases in between. The germline V gene encodes CDR1 MNHNS and CDR2 SASEGT.

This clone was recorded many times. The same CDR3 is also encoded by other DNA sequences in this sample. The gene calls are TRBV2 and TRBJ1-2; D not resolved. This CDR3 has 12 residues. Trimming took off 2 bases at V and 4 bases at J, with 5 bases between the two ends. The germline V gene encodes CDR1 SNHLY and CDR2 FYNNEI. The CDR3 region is CASSERGYGYTF. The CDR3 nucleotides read TGTGCCAGCAGTGAACGGGGCTATGGCTACACCTTC.